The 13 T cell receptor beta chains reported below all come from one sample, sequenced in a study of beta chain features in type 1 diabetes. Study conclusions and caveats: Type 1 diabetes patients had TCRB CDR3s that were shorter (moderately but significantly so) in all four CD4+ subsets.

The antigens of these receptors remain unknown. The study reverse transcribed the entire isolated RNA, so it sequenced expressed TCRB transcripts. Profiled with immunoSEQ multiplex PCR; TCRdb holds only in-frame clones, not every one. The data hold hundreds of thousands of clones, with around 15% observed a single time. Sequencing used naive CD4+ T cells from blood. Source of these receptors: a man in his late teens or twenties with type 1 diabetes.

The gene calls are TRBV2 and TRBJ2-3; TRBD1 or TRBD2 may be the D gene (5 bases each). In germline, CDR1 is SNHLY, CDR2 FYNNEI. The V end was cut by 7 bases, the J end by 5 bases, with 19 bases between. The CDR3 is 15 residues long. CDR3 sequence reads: CASTMRGTAGDTQYF. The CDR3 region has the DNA TGTGCCAGCACTATGAGGGGAACCGCGGGAGATACGCAGTATTTT.

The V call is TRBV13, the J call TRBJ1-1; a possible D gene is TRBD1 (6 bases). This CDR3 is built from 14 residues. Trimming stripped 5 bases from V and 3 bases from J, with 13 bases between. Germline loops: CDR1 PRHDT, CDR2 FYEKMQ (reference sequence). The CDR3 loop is CASSRGAKDTEAFF. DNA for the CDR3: TGTGCCAGCAGCCGGGGGGCAAAGGACACTGAAGCTTTCTTT.

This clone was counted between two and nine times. In DNA form, the CDR3 reads TGCGCCAGCAGCTGGGGCGGAGACACAGATACGCAGTATTTT. Protein sequence: CASSWGGDTDTQYF. The chain couples TRBV5-1 to TRBJ2-3; D may be TRBD1 (5 bases). Germline values: CDR1 SGHRS, CDR2 YFSETQ. V was cut by 3 bases and J by 2 bases, with 10 bases left in between. This CDR3 has 14 amino acids.

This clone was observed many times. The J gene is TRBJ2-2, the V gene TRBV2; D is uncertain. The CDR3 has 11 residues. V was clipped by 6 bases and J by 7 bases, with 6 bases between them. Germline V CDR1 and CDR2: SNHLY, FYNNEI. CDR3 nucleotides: TGTGCCAGCAGGTGGCACGGGGAGCTGTTTTTT. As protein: CASRWHGELFF.

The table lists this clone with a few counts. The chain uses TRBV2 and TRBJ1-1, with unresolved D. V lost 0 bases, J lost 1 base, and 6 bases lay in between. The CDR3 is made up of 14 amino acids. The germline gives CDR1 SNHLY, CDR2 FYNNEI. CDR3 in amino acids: CASSEANWNTEAFF. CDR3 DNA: TGTGCCAGCAGTGAAGCGAATTGGAACACTGAAGCTTTCTTT.

The CDR3 loop reads CASSLALTGQGTDTQYF. As DNA, the CDR3 is TGTGCCAGCAGCTTGGCCTTAACGGGACAGGGCACAGATACGCAGTATTTT. The rearrangement joins TRBV5-6 to TRBJ2-3; TRBD1 agrees at 8 bases. The junction had 7 bases not matched to a gene; V was cut back by 0 bases and J by 1 base. The CDR3 runs 17 residues. CDR1 is SGHDT, CDR2 YYEEEE, per germline.

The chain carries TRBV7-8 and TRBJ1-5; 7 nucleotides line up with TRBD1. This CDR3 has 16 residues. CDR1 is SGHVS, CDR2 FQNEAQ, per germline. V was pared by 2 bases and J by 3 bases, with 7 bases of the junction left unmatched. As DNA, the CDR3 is TGTGCCAGCAGCTTATTAGCCAGGGGGAACAATCAGCCCCAGCATTTT. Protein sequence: CASSLLARGNNQPQHF. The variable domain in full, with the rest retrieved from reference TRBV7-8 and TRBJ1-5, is GAGVSQSPRYKVAKRGQDVALRCDPISGHVSLFWYQQALGQGPEFLTYFQNEAQLDKSGLPSDRFFAERPEGSVSTLKIQRTQQEDSAVYLCASSLLARGNNQPQHFGDGTRLSIL.

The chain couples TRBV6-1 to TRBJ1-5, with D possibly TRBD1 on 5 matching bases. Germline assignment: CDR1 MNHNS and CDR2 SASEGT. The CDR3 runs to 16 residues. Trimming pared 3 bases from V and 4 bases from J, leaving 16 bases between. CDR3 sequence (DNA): TGTGCCAGCAGTGACACAGGCAGGTCCCTTAATCAGCCCCAGCATTTT. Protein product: CASSDTGRSLNQPQHF.

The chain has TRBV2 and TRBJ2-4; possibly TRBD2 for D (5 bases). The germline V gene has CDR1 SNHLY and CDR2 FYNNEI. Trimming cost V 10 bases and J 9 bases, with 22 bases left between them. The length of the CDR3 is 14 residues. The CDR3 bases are TGTGCCATCATGCTCGGGAACGGGTTGAGCATTCAGTACTTC. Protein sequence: CAIMLGNGLSIQYF.

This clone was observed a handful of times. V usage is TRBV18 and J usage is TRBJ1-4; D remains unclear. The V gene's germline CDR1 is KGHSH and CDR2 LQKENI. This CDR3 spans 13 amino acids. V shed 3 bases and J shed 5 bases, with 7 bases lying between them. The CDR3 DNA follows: TGTGCCAGCTCACCTCAGGAAAATGAAAAACTGTTTTTT. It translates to CASSPQENEKLFF.

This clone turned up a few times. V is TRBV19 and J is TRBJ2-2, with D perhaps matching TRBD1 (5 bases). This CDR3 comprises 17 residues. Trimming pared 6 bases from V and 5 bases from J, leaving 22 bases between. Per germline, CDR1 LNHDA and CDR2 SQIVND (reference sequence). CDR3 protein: CASSPRTSVGSTGELFF. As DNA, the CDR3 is TGTGCCAGTAGCCCTAGGACATCCGTGGGATCTACCGGGGAGCTGTTTTTT.

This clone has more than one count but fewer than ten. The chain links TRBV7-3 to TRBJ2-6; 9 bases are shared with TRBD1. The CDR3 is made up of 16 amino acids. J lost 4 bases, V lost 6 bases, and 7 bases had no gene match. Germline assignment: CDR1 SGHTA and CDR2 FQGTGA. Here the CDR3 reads CASRATGGAGANVLTF. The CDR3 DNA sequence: TGTGCCAGCAGAGCTACAGGGGGCGCAGGGGCCAACGTCCTGACTTTC.

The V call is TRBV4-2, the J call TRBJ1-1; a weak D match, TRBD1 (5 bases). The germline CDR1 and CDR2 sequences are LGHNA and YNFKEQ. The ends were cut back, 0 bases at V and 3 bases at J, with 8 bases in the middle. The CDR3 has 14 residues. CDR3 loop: CASSQDPGHTEAFF. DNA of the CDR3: TGTGCCAGCAGCCAAGATCCAGGGCACACTGAAGCTTTCTTT.